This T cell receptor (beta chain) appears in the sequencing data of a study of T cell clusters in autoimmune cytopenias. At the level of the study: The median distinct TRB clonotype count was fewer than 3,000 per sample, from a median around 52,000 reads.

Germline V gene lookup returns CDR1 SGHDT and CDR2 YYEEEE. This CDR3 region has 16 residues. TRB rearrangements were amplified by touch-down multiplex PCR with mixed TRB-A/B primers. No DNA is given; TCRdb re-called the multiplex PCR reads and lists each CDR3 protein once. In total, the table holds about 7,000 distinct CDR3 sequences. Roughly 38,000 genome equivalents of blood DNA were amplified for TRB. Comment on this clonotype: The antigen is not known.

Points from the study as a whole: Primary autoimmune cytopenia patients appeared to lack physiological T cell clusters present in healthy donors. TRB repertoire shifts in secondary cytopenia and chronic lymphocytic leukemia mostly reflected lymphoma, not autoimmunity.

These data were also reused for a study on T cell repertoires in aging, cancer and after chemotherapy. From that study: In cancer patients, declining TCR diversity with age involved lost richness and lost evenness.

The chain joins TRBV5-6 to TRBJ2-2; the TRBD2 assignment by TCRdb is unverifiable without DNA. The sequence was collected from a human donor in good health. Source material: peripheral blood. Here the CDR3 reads CASSPTSGGGTGELFF.